These 13 T cell receptor beta chains came from one sample sequenced in a study of technical replicates of blood from a few donors. Assay used: immunoSEQ multiplex PCR; TCRdb lists only in-frame clones, some missing. Here the sample spans fewer than 95,000 clones, approximately 93% being singletons. Material: T cells isolated from PBMCs. These receptors all come from a human donor in good health.

The gene calls are TRBV18 and TRBJ2-5; 14 nucleotides match TRBD2. The CDR3 is 15 residues long. CDR1 is KGHSH, CDR2 LQKENI, per germline. With 6 bases clipped from V and 2 bases from J, the junction kept 2 bases outside the gene matches. The CDR3 nucleotides read TGTGCCAGCTCCGGACTAGCGGGGGGACAAGAGACCCAGTACTTC. It specifies CASSGLAGGQETQYF.

The chain recombines TRBV4-1 with TRBJ2-7, with TRBD1 identical over 9 bases. The germline gives CDR1 MGHRA, CDR2 YSYEKL. The V gene end was trimmed by 3 bases and the J gene end by 1 base; junction bases not matched to a gene: 4. This CDR3 is built from 15 residues. The CDR3: CASSHPGQGSYEQYF. The CDR3 coding sequence is TGCGCCAGCAGCCACCCGGGACAGGGTTCCTACGAGCAGTACTTC.

The genes are TRBV12-2 and TRBJ1-5; the D call of TRBD1 is as the table states it, not checked on the DNA. TRBV12-2 is recorded as a pseudogene. The CDR3 totals 21 residues. The CDR3 bases are TGTGCAAGTCACCCGTTGCCCGAACCGGGACAGGGGTTTTGGGGCAATCAGCCCCAGCATTTT. Translated, it gives CASHPLPEPGQGFWGNQPQHF.

This clone was counted a few times. V and J are TRBV19 and TRBJ1-1; TRBD1 agrees at 7 bases. This CDR3 is 13 amino acids long. The germline gives CDR1 LNHDA, CDR2 SQIVND (reference sequence). V lost 6 bases to trimming and J lost 7 bases; unmatched junction nucleotides: 8. As DNA, the CDR3 is TGTGCCAGTAGACCTAGGGGGCTGGATGAAGCTTTCTTT. Protein: CASRPRGLDEAFF.

The rearrangement uses TRBV28 and TRBJ1-3; no reliable D call. With 3 bases removed from V and 4 bases from J, the gap between germline ends came to 13 bases. Germline V gene lookup returns CDR1 MDHEN and CDR2 SYDVKM. The CDR3 is 15 amino acids. CDR3 region: CASSFGLIRGNTIYF. The CDR3 DNA reads as TGTGCCAGCAGTTTTGGACTTATTAGAGGAAACACCATATATTTT.

The table lists this clone with a count of one. The chain couples TRBV27 to TRBJ2-1; D unresolved. CDR1 and CDR2 from the germline V gene are MNHEY and SMNVEV (reference sequence). The V and J ends lost 2 bases and 9 bases respectively, with 11 bases between them. CDR3 length: 13 amino acids. This chain's CDR3 is CASSLRAYGEQFF. In nucleotides, the CDR3 is TGTGCCAGCAGTTTACGTGCGTATGGTGAGCAGTTCTTC.

The chain uses TRBV5-1 and TRBJ2-5; TRBD1 aligns across 8 bases. This CDR3 spans 14 amino acids. Germline-derived CDR1 and CDR2 are SGHRS and YFSETQ. The J segment lost 4 bases and the V segment lost 6 bases, leaving 8 bases of the junction unmatched. The DNA of the CDR3 is TGCGCCAGCACCCCAGGGGGCGTGGGAGAGACCCAGTACTTC. Amino acid sequence: CASTPGGVGETQYF.

The chain links TRBV5-4 to TRBJ2-5; TRBD2 matches 14 bases. In germline, CDR1 is SGHNT, CDR2 YYREEE (reference sequence). V dropped 8 bases and J dropped 10; count of bases not matched to a gene: 7. The CDR3 contains 13 residues. The DNA for the CDR3 is TGTGCCAGTTCCGGGACTAGCGGGAGTTTCCAGTACTTC. Its translation is CASSGTSGSFQYF.

The rearrangement links TRBV14 to TRBJ2-1; 7 bases line up with TRBD2. CDR1 SGHDN and CDR2 FVKESK come from the germline V gene. The CDR3 runs to 17 residues. The V segment lost 4 bases and the J segment 2 bases; nucleotides outside the gene matches: 11. The CDR3 DNA reads TGTGCCAGCAGCCCCCTCGTCGGGGGAGGGCCCTACAATGAGCAGTTCTTC. The encoded protein is CASSPLVGGGPYNEQFF.

The chain combines TRBV4-1 with TRBJ2-3; TRBD2 matches at 11 bases. This CDR3 has 19 amino acids. V dropped 0 bases and J dropped 0; count of bases not matched to a gene: 8. Germline CDR1 reads MGHRA; CDR2 reads YSYEKL. CDR3 bases: TGCGCCAGCAGCCAAGACGATCGACTAGCGGGAAGTAGCACAGATACGCAGTATTTT. This encodes CASSQDDRLAGSSTDTQYF.

This sequence joins TRBV6-5 and TRBJ2-7; possible D gene TRBD2, 5 bases. The CDR3 totals 14 residues. Trimming stripped 6 bases from V and 0 bases from J, with 12 bases between. The germline V gene encodes CDR1 MNHEY and CDR2 SVGAGI. CDR3 in DNA: TGTGCCAGCAGCCGCACTAGATTCTCCTACGAGCAGTACTTC. Protein product: CASSRTRFSYEQYF.

The chain recombines TRBV18 with TRBJ2-7; TRBD1 is a possible D gene (5 bases). V was clipped by 2 bases and J by 5 bases, with 16 bases between them. Germline CDR1 KGHSH, CDR2 LQKENI. The CDR3 covers 15 residues. The CDR3 region is CASSPVQSQGDEQYF. The CDR3 nucleotides are TGTGCCAGCTCACCAGTTCAAAGCCAAGGGGACGAGCAGTACTTC.

On this clone itself: An end of the junction does not agree with germline; a read error may underlie this. This chain connects TRBV30 to TRBJ1-4; 7 bases agree with TRBD1. The CDR3 extends over 15 amino acids. From germline, CDR1 is GTSNPN and CDR2 SVGIG (reference sequence). CDR3 sequence: CAWGVSAGGDEKLFF. The CDR3, as DNA: TGTGCCTGGGGTGTGTCGGCAGGGGGAGATGAAAAACTGTTTTTT. The full variable domain, with the rest looked up from reference TRBV30 and TRBJ1-4, is SQTIHQWPATLVQPVGSPLSLECTVEGTSNPNLYWYRQAAGRGLQLLFYSVGIGQISSEVPQNLSASRPQDRQFILSSKKLLLSDSGFYLCAWGVSAGGDEKLFFGSGTQLSVL.